Listed here is a single T cell receptor (beta chain). Germline V lookup: CDR1 SGHAT, CDR2 FQDESV (reference sequence). The CDR3 is made up of 15 amino acids. Trimming shortened V by 5 bases and J by 2 bases, and 15 bases separated the two germline ends. Measured with immunoSEQ multiplex PCR; TCRdb has only the in-frame clones, and not every one. The sample holds tens of thousands of clones, roughly 86% seen once. This entry comes from a study of technical replicates of blood from a few donors. The sample consisted of PBMCs. This chain joins TRBV11-1 and TRBJ2-5; D perhaps matches TRBD1 (7 bases). The receptor was derived from a human donor in good health. Some clones in this sample may be carry-over from other donors' samples. The CDR3 here is CASSTDRAGQETQYF. CDR3 DNA: TGTGCCAGCAGCACCGACAGGGCGGGGCAAGAGACCCAGTACTTC.